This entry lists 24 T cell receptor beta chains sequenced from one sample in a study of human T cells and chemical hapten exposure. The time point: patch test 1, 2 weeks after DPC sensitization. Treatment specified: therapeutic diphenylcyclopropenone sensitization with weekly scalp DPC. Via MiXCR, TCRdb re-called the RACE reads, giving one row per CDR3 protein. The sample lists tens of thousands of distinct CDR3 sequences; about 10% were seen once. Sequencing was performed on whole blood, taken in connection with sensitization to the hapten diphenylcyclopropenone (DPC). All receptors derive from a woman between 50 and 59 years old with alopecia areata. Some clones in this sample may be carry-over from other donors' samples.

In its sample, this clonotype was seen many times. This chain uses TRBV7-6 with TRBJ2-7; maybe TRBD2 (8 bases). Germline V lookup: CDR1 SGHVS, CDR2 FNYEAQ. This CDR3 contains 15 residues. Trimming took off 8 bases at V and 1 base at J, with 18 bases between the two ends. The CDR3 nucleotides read TGTGCCAGCGGGCCGGGAGGGGGCCTTTCCTACGAGCAGTACTTC. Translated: CASGPGGGLSYEQYF.

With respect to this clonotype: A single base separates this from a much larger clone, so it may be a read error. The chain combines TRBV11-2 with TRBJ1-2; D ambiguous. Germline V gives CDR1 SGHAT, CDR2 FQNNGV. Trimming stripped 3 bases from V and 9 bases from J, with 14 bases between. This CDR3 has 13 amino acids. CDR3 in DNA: TGTGCCAGCAGCTTTTTGGGCGGGGAGAGCTACACCTTC. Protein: CASSFLGGESYTF.

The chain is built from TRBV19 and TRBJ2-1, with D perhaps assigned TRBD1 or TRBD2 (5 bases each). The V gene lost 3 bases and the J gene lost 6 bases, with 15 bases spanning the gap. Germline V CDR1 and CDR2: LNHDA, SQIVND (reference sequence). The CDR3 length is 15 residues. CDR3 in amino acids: CASSIKWVRGNEQFF. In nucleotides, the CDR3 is TGTGCCAGTAGTATTAAGTGGGTGAGGGGCAATGAGCAGTTCTTC.

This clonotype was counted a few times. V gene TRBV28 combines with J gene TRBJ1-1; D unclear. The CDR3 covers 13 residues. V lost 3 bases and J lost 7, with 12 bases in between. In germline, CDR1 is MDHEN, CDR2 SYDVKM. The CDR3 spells CASSFGPTGEAFF. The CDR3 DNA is TGTGCCAGCAGTTTTGGACCGACGGGTGAAGCTTTCTTT.

CDR3 loop: CASRPGDPSTGELFF. In DNA, the CDR3 is TGTGCCAGCAGACCGGGGGACCCTTCCACCGGGGAGCTGTTTTTT. This sequence joins TRBV5-4 and TRBJ2-2, with D possibly matching TRBD2 (6 bases). V lost 5 bases and J lost 4, with 15 bases in between. Germline V gene data show CDR1 as SGHNT and CDR2 as YYREEE (reference sequence). This CDR3 is 15 amino acids long.

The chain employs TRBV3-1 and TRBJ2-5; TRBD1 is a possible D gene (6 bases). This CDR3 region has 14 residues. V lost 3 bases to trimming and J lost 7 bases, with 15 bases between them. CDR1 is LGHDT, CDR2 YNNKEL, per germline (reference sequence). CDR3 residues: CASSQNTGPTTQYF. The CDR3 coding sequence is TGTGCCAGCAGCCAGAACACAGGGCCCACGACCCAGTACTTC.

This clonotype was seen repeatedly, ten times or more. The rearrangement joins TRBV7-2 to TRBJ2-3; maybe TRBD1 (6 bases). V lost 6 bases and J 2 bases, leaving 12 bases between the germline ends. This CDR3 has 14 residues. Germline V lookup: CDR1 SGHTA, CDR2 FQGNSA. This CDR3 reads CASRERGYTDTQYF. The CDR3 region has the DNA TGTGCCAGCAGAGAGAGGGGGTACACAGATACGCAGTATTTT.

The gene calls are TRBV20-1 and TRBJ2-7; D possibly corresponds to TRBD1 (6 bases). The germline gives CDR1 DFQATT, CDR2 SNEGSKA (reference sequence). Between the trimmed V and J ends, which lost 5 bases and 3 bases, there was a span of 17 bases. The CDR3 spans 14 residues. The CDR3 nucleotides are TGCAGTGCTGGACTTGGGACACGGGGCTACGAGCAGTACTTC. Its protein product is CSAGLGTRGYEQYF.

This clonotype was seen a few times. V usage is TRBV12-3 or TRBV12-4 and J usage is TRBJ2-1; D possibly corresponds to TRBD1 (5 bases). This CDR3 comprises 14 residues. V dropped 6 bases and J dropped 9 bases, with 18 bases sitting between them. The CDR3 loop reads CASSPQAGRGEQFF. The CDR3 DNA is TGTGCCAGCAGCCCACAGGCCGGACGTGGTGAGCAGTTCTTC.

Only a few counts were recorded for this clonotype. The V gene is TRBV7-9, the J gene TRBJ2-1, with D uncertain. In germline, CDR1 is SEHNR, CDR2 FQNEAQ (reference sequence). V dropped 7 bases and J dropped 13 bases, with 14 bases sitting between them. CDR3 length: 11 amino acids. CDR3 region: CASTTLESQFF. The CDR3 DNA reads TGTGCCAGCACCACCCTAGAGTCCCAGTTCTTC.

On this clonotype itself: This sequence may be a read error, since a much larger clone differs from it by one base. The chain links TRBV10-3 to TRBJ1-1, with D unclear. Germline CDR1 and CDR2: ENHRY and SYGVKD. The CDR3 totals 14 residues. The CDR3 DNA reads TGTGGCATCAGTGAGAACGAGCTGAACACTGAAGCTTTCTTT. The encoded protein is CGISENELNTEAFF.

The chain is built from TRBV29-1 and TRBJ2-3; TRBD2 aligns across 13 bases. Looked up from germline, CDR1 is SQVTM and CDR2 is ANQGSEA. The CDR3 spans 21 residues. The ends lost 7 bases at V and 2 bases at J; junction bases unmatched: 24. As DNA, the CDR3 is TGCAGCGGGACCAGAGGCAGGCCGGGACTAGCGGGATTCCAGTTCACAGATACGCAGTATTTT. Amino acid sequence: CSGTRGRPGLAGFQFTDTQYF.

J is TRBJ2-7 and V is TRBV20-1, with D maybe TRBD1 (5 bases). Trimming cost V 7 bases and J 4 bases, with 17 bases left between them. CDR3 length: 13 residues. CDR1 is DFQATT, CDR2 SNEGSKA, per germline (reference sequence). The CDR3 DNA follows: TGCAGTGTCATAGGGGTCTTTGTGTACGAGCAGTACTTC. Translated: CSVIGVFVYEQYF.

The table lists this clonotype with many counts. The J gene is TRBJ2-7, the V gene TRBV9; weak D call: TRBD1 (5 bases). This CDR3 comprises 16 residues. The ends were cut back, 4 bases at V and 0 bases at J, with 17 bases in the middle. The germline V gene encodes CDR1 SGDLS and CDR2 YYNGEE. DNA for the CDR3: TGTGCCAGCAGCCCTAGTAGTAAGGGGTTCTCCTACGAGCAGTACTTC. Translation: CASSPSSKGFSYEQYF.

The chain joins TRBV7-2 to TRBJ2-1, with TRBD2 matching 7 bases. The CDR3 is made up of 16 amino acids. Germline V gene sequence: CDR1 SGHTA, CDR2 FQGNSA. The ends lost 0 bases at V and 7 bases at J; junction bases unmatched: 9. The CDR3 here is CASSLAGGGRMNEQFF. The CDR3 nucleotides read TGTGCCAGCAGCTTAGCCGGTGGCGGGAGAATGAATGAGCAGTTCTTC.

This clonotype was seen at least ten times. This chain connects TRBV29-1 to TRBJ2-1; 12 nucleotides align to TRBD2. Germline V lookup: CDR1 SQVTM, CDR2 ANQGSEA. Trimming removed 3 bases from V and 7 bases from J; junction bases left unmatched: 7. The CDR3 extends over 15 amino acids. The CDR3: CSVDQLAGGANEQFF. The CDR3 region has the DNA TGCAGCGTTGACCAACTAGCGGGAGGTGCAAATGAGCAGTTCTTC.

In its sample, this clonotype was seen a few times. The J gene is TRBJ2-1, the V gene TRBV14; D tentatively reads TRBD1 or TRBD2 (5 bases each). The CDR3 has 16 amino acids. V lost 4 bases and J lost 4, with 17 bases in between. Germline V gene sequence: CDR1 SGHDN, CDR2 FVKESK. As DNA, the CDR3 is TGTGCCAGCAGCCCGGGATTGGGGGTAGGGTACAATGAGCAGTTCTTC. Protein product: CASSPGLGVGYNEQFF.

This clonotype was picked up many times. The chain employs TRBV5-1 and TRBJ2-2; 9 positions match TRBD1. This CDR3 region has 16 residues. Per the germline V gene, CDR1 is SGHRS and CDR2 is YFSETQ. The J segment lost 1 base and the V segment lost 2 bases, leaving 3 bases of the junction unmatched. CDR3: CASSFKGQGNTGELFF. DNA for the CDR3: TGCGCCAGCAGCTTCAAGGGACAGGGGAACACCGGGGAGCTGTTTTTT.

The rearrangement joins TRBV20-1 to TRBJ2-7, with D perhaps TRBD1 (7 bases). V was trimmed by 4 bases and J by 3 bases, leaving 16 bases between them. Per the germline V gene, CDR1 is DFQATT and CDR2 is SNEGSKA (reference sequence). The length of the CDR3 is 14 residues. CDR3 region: CSATGGTDIYEQYF. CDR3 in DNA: TGCAGTGCTACCGGAGGGACAGATATCTACGAGCAGTACTTC.

The CDR3 nucleotides are TGTGCCAGCAGAACCGGGACAGGGGGTTTTAATGAAAAACTGTTTTTT. Protein sequence: CASRTGTGGFNEKLFF. The rearrangement links TRBV12-3 or TRBV12-4 to TRBJ1-4; 11 bases are shared with TRBD1. CDR3 length: 16 amino acids. Trimming took 6 bases from V and 4 from J; bases not matched to a gene: 7.

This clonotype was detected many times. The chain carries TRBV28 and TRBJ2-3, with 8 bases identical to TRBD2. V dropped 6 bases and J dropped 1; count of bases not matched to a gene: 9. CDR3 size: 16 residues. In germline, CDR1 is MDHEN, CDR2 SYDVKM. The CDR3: CASSVGWREGTDTQYF. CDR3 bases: TGTGCCAGCAGCGTCGGCTGGCGGGAGGGCACAGATACGCAGTATTTT.

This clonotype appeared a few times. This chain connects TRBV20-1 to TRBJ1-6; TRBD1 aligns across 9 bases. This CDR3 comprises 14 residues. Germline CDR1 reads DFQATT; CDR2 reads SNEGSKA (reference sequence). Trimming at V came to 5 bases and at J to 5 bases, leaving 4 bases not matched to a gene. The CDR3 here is CSAVQGANNSPLHF. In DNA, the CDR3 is TGCAGTGCTGTACAGGGGGCAAATAATTCACCCCTCCACTTT.

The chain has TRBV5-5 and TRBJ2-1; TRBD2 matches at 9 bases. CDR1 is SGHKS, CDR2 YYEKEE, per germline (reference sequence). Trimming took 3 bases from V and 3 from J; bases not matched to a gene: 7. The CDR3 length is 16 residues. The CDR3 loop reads CASSWSISGSYNEQFF. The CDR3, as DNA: TGTGCCAGCAGCTGGAGTATTAGCGGGAGCTACAATGAGCAGTTCTTC.

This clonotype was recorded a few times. CDR3 coding DNA: TGTGCCAGCAGCTTAGGAAGCGGTAGCACAGATACGCAGTATTTT. Its translation: CASSLGSGSTDTQYF. This chain uses TRBV7-2 with TRBJ2-3; weak D call: TRBD2 (5 bases). The CDR3 totals 15 residues. CDR1 and CDR2 from the germline V gene are SGHTA and FQGNSA. The germline V and J ends were trimmed by 1 base and 0 bases, with 8 bases remaining between them.